This T cell receptor beta chain stems from a study of blood T cell repertoires in COVID-19. Study in general: Acute and convalescent COVID-19 specimens originated in the United States, Italy and Spain. PBMCs, B-cell-depleted T cells, or T cells provided the cDNA or gDNA that made up the material.

In the original processing: Nucleated cell number was recorded as an estimate derived from reference gene primer amplification. The protocol was immunoSEQ multiplex PCR, while the TCRdb copy is restricted to in-frame clones and leaves out a portion. The V and J calls and the clone size are those of that table, but D and trimming were determined from the DNA. Of over 110,000 clones in the sample, roughly 80% were seen once. The sample taken for sequencing was peripheral blood. This TCR was sampled from a man between 65 and 85 years old who had recovered from COVID-19.

CDR3 coding DNA: TGTGCCTGGAGTAGGATAGCGAGCTCCTACGAGCAGTACTTC. Residues: CAWSRIASSYEQYF. V is TRBV30 and J is TRBJ2-7; possibly TRBD2 for D (5 bases). Trimming stripped 2 bases from V and 0 bases from J, with 11 bases between. This CDR3 comprises 14 residues. CDR1 and CDR2 from the germline V gene are GTSNPN and SVGIG (reference sequence).